This section outlines one TCR beta chain sequence together with its context. It has no known antigen specificity. The read falls 3 residues short of the CDR3 end, and the missing part is taken from the germline J gene. The same CDR3 can be traced to other DNA sequences in this sample. The sample belongs to a study of T cell clonality in common variable immunodeficiency (dated by TCRdb to 2015 to 2017). Measured from the cysteine to the phenylalanine, the CDR3 is 14 residues long. Of the CDR3's DNA, 33 bases were read; they are in frame from base 1. From a lookup of the germline V gene (reference sequence), CDR1 and CDR2 are DFQATT and SNEGSKA. The V end gives up 5 bases and the J end 6 bases, leaving 5 bases in the junction not matched to a gene. For sequencing input, CVID and control samples contributed equivalent amounts of genomic DNA. For every sample, a 60 bp segment covering the rearranged TCRbeta CDR3 region was amplified and then sequenced. The immunoSEQ assay, a bias-corrected multiplex PCR combined with high-throughput sequencing, was used to amplify TCRbeta. The authors processed their data as follows. Each unique nucleotide sequence was treated as a clone and annotated with V, D and J genes, copy number and frequency. Sequences were labeled productive if in frame, and non-productive if out of frame or containing stop codons. As previously described, clonality was computed from Shannon's entropy. The predicted amino acid sequences of productive clones were used to derive the mean CDR3 Kyte-Doolittle hydropathy. Scaled V gene usage was hierarchically clustered using Manhattan distance and complete linkage with the R hclust function. Clone sharing by CDR3 amino acid sequence was assessed by resampling 12 repertoires per group over 100 rounds. The repertoires were searched for 70 published EBV-specific TCRbeta sequences and 245 published CMV-specific TCRbeta sequences. Analysis left out two CVID samples that produced under 10,000 sequences, so 35 to 50 CVID repertoires remained. This immuneACCESS table, as held by TCRdb, lists in-frame sequences with V and J called but not all clones. Of the missing ones, under half trace to an unresolved V gene in checked studies; the others have no known cause. V, J and clone size reflect that table, while D and trimming were determined from the DNA. The table notes some 45,000 clones here, none of them singletons. The ten largest clones represent over 2% of the sample.

Most CVID patients and most healthy controls were of Caucasian heritage. From each donor, 5 to 8 ml of heparinized peripheral whole blood was collected. Genomic DNA from adults with common variable immune deficiency (CVID) and from healthy adult controls was used for sequencing of TCRbeta CDR3 repertoires. A total of some 22 healthy adult volunteers (about twelve female and around 10 male; age range roughly 20 to 66 years, mean age around 35) were included in the control group. Diluted blood was density-centrifuged over Hypaque 1077 or Ficoll-Paque to isolate peripheral blood mononuclear cells. Genomic DNA was extracted from unsorted mononuclear cells by Qiagen column purification or by a centrifugation-based method. What the study reported, not specific to this receptor: Correlations of repertoire features with clinical complications were constrained by heterogeneity among patients within the CVID cohort. Even though DNA input was the same, control samples had an average of about 81,820 unique sequences each, compared with some 32,000 in CVID samples. TCRbeta clonality was higher in CVID subjects than in healthy controls (t-test p = 0.018), and the increase was most characteristic of about a third of subjects. It was noted by the authors that sequencing of the repertoires of T cell subpopulations would be needed to clarify the cause of the increased clonality in CVID. Healthy controls shared more TCRbeta clones with each other than CVID subjects shared among themselves (p < 0.0001). CVID TCRbeta sequences were reported to have fewer deletions and N-nucleotide insertions and to lack highly modified clones with 13 or more V deletions.

The origin of this receptor is a person between 18 and 75 years old in good health. This sequence uses TRBV20-1 and TRBJ1-6, with TRBD1 identical over 9 junction bases. Sequenced sample: peripheral blood mononuclear cells. CDR3 DNA, as far as it was read: TGCAGTGCTTCTTCGGACAGGGGTAATTCACCC. It is translated as CSASSDRGNSP. The whole CDR3 region reads CSASSDRGNSPLHF.